This T cell receptor beta chain was recorded in a study of blood T cell repertoires in COVID-19. The CDR3 spans 19 residues. In germline, CDR1 is ENHRY, CDR2 SYGVKD. J was trimmed by 0 bases and V by 6 bases; bases with no gene match: 18. Authors' processing steps: The assay estimated nucleated cells by amplifying reference gene primers. The repertoire was sequenced with immunoSEQ multiplex PCR; TCRdb's copy has only in-frame clones and lacks some. From that table come the V and J calls and clone size; the DNA was used to work out D and trimming. The repertoire holds 40,000 to 55,000 clones, about 83% seen once, with approximately 15% in the top ten.

The clonotype comes from a human donor in a cohort sampled during active COVID-19. The sample was peripheral blood. This chain connects TRBV10-3 to TRBJ2-7; 9 positions agree with TRBD2. CDR3 in amino acids: CAIRAARKYLAGSSYEQYF. CDR3 nucleotide sequence: TGTGCCATCAGGGCGGCAAGAAAATACCTAGCGGGATCCTCCTACGAGCAGTACTTC.